The source of this T cell receptor (beta chain) is a study of cytomegalovirus exposure and HLA in healthy donors. This CDR3 comprises 14 residues. J lost 4 bases, V lost 8 bases, and 8 bases had no gene match. CDR1 SNHLY and CDR2 FYNNEI come from the germline V gene. With 60 Vbeta and 13 Jbeta primers, the PCR was carried out. The repertoire was sequenced with immunoSEQ multiplex PCR; TCRdb's copy has only in-frame clones and lacks some. Seen here are 120,000 to 150,000 clones, 76% observed once, and the top ten hold roughly 2%. The sequenced material came from PBMCs. This sequence was found in a woman between 40 and 50 years old in good health and CMV-seronegative. This rearrangement joins TRBV2 to TRBJ2-7; 10 bases are a match to TRBD2. In DNA, the CDR3 is TGTGCCAGCGCTTCACTAGCGGGAAGGTACGAGCAGTACTTC. Its protein product is CASASLAGRYEQYF.